The clone carrying this TCR beta chain was detected ten times or more. The use of a sample-barcoded 5' primer and a J-beta primer mix characterized a second PCR of roughly 7 to 12 cycles. There were at least 3 million CDR3-containing paired-end reads obtained from each sample. One entry per CDR3 protein, called by TCRdb with MiXCR from the 5' RACE reads. The data hold 1.4 million or so distinct CDR3 sequences, with under 55% observed a single time. The CDR3 is 11 residues long. With 6 bases removed from V and 6 bases from J, the gap between germline ends came to 10 bases. The germline gives CDR1 DFQATT, CDR2 SNEGSKA (reference sequence). The sample comes from a study of blood T cells in healthy people across ages.

The chain combines TRBV20-1 with TRBJ2-3; D might be TRBD2 (5 bases). The sample comprised blood. This TCR was sampled from a woman younger than 35 in good health. CDR3 sequence: CSAPRGDTQYF. As DNA, the CDR3 is TGCAGTGCCCCCCGGGGTGATACGCAGTATTTT.